The clone carrying this TCR beta chain was seen a few times. These data are taken from a study of T-cell reconstitution after alpha-beta-depleted transplantation in children. Construction of the TCRbeta library involved unique molecular identifiers. TCRdb passed the PCR reads through MiXCR, listing each CDR3 protein once. The table shows nearly 550,000 distinct CDR3 sequences, with about a sixth occurring only once. Between the trimmed V and J ends, which lost 5 bases and 1 base, there was a span of 14 bases. Looked up from germline, CDR1 is MNHEY and CDR2 is SMNVEV (reference sequence). This CDR3 contains 15 residues.

The TCR was taken from a human donor who donated a stem cell graft to a child with acute lymphoblastic leukemia. The material sequenced was PBMCs from the stem cell graft donor, taken from the stem cell graft. The rearrangement links TRBV27 to TRBJ1-1, with D perhaps TRBD1 (5 bases). The CDR3 loop is CASSLASGQNTEAFF. The CDR3, as DNA: TGTGCCAGCAGTCTTGCCTCTGGACAGAACACTGAAGCTTTCTTT.